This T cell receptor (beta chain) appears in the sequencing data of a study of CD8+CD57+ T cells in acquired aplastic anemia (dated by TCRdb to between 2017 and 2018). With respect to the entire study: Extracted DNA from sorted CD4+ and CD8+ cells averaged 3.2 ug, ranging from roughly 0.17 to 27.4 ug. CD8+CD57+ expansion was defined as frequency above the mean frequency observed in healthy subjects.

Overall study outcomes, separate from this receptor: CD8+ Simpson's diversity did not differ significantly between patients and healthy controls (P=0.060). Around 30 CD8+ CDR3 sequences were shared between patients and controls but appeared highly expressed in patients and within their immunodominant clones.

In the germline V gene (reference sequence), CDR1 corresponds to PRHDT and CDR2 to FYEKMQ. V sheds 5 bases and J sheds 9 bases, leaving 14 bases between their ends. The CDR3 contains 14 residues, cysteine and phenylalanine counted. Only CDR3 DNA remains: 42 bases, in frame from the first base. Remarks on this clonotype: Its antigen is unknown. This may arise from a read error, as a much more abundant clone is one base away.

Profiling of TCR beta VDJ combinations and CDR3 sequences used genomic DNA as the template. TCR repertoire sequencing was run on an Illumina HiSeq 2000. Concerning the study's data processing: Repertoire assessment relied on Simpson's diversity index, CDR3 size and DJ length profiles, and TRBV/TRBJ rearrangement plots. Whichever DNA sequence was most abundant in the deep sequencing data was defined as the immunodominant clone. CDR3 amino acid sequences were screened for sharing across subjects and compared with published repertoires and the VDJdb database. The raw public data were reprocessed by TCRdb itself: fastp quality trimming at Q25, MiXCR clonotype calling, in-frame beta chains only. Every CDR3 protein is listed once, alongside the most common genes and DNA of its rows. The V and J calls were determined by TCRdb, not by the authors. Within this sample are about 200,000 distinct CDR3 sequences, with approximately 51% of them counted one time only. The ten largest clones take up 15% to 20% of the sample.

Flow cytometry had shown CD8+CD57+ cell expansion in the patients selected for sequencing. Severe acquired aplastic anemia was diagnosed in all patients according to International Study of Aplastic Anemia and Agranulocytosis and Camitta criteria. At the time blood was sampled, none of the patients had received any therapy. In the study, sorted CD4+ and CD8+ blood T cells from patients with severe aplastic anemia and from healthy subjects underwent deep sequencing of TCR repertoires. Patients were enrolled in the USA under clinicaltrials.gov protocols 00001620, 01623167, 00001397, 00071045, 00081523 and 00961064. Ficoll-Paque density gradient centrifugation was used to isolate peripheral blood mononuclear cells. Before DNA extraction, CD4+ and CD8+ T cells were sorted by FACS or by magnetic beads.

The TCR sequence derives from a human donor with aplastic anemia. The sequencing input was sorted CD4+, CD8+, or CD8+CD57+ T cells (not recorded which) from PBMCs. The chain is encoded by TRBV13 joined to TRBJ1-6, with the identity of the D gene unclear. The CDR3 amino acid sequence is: CASSLKERVSPLHF. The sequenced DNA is TGTGCCAGCAGCCTCAAGGAGAGAGTTTCACCCCTCCACTTT. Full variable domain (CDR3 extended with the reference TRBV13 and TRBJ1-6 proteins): AAGVIQSPRHLIKEKRETATLKCYPIPRHDTVYWYQQGPGQDPQFLISFYEKMQSDKGSIPDRFSAQQFSDYHSELNMSSLELGDSALYFCASSLKERVSPLHFGNGTRLTVT.